This T cell receptor beta chain was sequenced in a study of blood T cell repertoires in COVID-19. Assay used: immunoSEQ multiplex PCR; TCRdb lists only in-frame clones, some missing. The table records 250,000 to 300,000 clones, around 82% of them present only once. The CDR3 totals 13 residues. V was clipped by 3 bases and J by 3 bases, with 11 bases between them. CDR1 DFQATT and CDR2 SNEGSKA come from the germline V gene (reference sequence). Specimen: peripheral blood. The chain is built from TRBV20-1 and TRBJ1-2; no clear D gene. This TCR came from a woman aged 18-29 years with acute or convalescent COVID-19. The CDR3 region is CSASPAEHYGYTF. CDR3 nucleotide sequence: TGCAGTGCTAGTCCCGCGGAGCACTATGGCTACACCTTC.